The 28 T cell receptor beta chains presented below share a single source sample, sequenced in a study of T cell responses to AZD1222 COVID-19 vaccine. TCRdb keeps only in-frame clones here, not all; method: immunoSEQ multiplex PCR. This table has approximately 150,000 clones, around 90% appearing once. The sample was peripheral blood, taken 28 days after the second AZD1222 dose. The receptors come from an adult who received the AZD1222 COVID-19 vaccine.

J is TRBJ1-2 and V is TRBV28, with TRBD1 matching 9 bases. Trimming cost V 6 bases and J 3 bases; bases outside gene matches: 8. The germline gives CDR1 MDHEN, CDR2 SYDVKM. This CDR3 spans 15 amino acids. Here the CDR3 reads CASSPGTGFHYGYTF. The DNA of the CDR3 is TGTGCCAGCAGCCCCGGGACAGGGTTCCACTATGGCTACACCTTC.

A few counts support this clone. The chain is built from TRBV7-9 and TRBJ1-6; D is unclear. With 3 bases removed from V and 9 bases from J, the gap between germline ends came to 6 bases. CDR1 is SEHNR, CDR2 FQNEAQ, per germline (reference sequence). This CDR3 has 12 residues. As DNA, the CDR3 is TGTGCCAGCAGCTTCATCGGTTCACCCCTCCACTTT. This translates into CASSFIGSPLHF.

The chain employs TRBV27 and TRBJ1-2, with TRBD1 identical over 12 bases. V gave up 6 bases and J gave up 8 bases; unmatched junction bases: 13. Germline values: CDR1 MNHEY, CDR2 SMNVEV (reference sequence). This CDR3 contains 16 residues. The DNA for the CDR3 is TGTGCCAGCAGGGCTTCCGGGACAGGGGGCGCGAAGGGCTACACCTTC. Its translation is CASRASGTGGAKGYTF.

This chain connects TRBV15 to TRBJ1-3; the D gene is possibly TRBD1 (6 bases). V lost 3 bases to trimming and J lost 4 bases, with 10 bases between them. The CDR3 totals 14 residues. Germline V gene sequence: CDR1 LNHNV, CDR2 YYDKDF (reference sequence). The CDR3 here is CATSSQGLGNTIYF. The CDR3 DNA follows: TGTGCCACCAGCAGCCAGGGGCTAGGAAACACCATATATTTT. The full variable domain, its missing parts supplied by reference TRBV15 and TRBJ1-3, is DAMVIQNPRYQVTQFGKPVTLSCSQTLNHNVMYWYQQKSSQAPKLLFHYYDKDFNNEADTPDNFQSRRPNTSFCFLDIRSPGLGDTAMYLCATSSQGLGNTIYFGEGSWLTVV.

This rearrangement joins TRBV27 to TRBJ2-6; the D gene is possibly TRBD2 (5 bases). The length of the CDR3 is 16 residues. Trimming took 8 bases from V and 0 from J, leaving 14 bases between them. Germline CDR1 is MNHEY and CDR2 is SMNVEV (reference sequence). The CDR3 region is CASAQRLSSGANVLTF. In DNA, the CDR3 is TGTGCCAGCGCGCAGCGGCTCAGCTCTGGGGCCAACGTCCTGACTTTC.

V and J are TRBV20-1 and TRBJ2-7; 8 positions match TRBD1. The CDR3 runs 11 residues. Germline V lookup: CDR1 DFQATT, CDR2 SNEGSKA (reference sequence). J lost 6 bases, V lost 6 bases, and 4 bases had no gene match. The CDR3 DNA reads TGCAGTGCAAGCCAGGGGGCCGAGCAGTACTTC. Residues: CSASQGAEQYF.

The chain is built from TRBV5-1 and TRBJ2-7; possibly TRBD1 or TRBD2 for D (5 bases each). Germline CDR1 and CDR2: SGHRS and YFSETQ. The CDR3 is 15 residues long. V was clipped by 3 bases and J by 0 bases, with 13 bases between them. For the CDR3, the DNA is TGCGCCAGCAGCTCCCGGGACCCGGCCTCCTACGAGCAGTACTTC. It encodes CASSSRDPASYEQYF.

The DNA for the CDR3 is TGCGCCAGCAGCCAAGAGGTCAGACTAGCGGGACGGTATGAGCAGTTCTTC. Its translation: CASSQEVRLAGRYEQFF. The chain uses TRBV4-1 and TRBJ2-1, with 11 bases fitting TRBD2. V dropped 0 bases and J dropped 8; count of bases not matched to a gene: 9. Germline CDR1 and CDR2: MGHRA and YSYEKL. The CDR3 spans 17 residues.

The chain links TRBV19 to TRBJ2-3, with TRBD2 matching 11 bases. Germline V lookup: CDR1 LNHDA, CDR2 SQIVND (reference sequence). This CDR3 is built from 13 residues. The junction had 7 bases not matched to a gene; V was cut back by 6 bases and J by 11 bases. Here the CDR3 DNA reads TGTGCCAGTAGCCAGACTAGCGGGAAGGTGCAGTATTTT. This gives the protein CASSQTSGKVQYF.

The rearrangement links TRBV18 to TRBJ2-2; D is unresolved. The V and J ends lost 0 bases and 2 bases respectively, with 16 bases between them. The CDR3 sequence is 18 residues long. Per germline, CDR1 KGHSH and CDR2 LQKENI. The CDR3 DNA reads TGTGCCAGCTCACCACCGAATGGGGTCCGGGCTAACACCGGGGAGCTGTTTTTT. Translating it yields CASSPPNGVRANTGELFF.

The rearrangement joins TRBV7-2 to TRBJ1-1; no clear D gene. Germline lookup yields CDR1 SGHTA and CDR2 FQGNSA. Deletions cut 7 bases from V and 1 base from J, with 16 bases between. The CDR3 loop spans 15 amino acids. CDR3 nucleotide sequence: TGTGCCAGCACCCCTGTGGCCAGGAGGAACACTGAAGCTTTCTTT. Encoded protein: CASTPVARRNTEAFF.

The rearrangement uses TRBV3-1 (or the pseudogene TRBV3-2) and TRBJ2-2; D gene ambiguous. The CDR3 covers 12 residues. V dropped 4 bases and J dropped 6 bases, with 6 bases sitting between them. Germline-derived CDR1 and CDR2 are LGHDT and YNNKEL (reference sequence). This CDR3 is CASSLGPGELFF. The DNA of the CDR3 is TGTGCCAGCAGCCTTGGGCCCGGGGAGCTGTTTTTT.

In nucleotides, the CDR3 is TGTGCCAGCAGTTTCCAAAGCGGGAGGTACAATGAGCAGTTCTTC. Its protein product is CASSFQSGRYNEQFF. The chain has TRBV6-5 and TRBJ2-1, with TRBD2 matching over 9 bases. The V gene end was trimmed by 4 bases and the J gene end by 4 bases; junction bases not matched to a gene: 5. The CDR3 length is 15 residues. CDR1 MNHEY and CDR2 SVGAGI come from the germline V gene.

The chain carries TRBV12-3 or TRBV12-4 and TRBJ1-5; TRBD1 aligns across 9 bases. The CDR3 sequence is 13 residues long. V lost 6 bases and J lost 5; bases outside the gene matches: 2. The chain's CDR3 is CASSRTGDQPQHF. CDR3 sequence (DNA): TGTGCCAGCAGCCGGACAGGGGATCAGCCCCAGCATTTT.

The chain joins TRBV6-1 to TRBJ2-1; D gene unclear. The CDR3 has 13 amino acids. CDR1 and CDR2 from the germline V gene are MNHNS and SASEGT. The germline V and J ends were trimmed by 1 base and 9 bases, with 10 bases remaining between them. CDR3 residues: CASSEGRLSEQFF. In nucleotides, the CDR3 is TGTGCCAGCAGTGAAGGCCGTTTAAGTGAGCAGTTCTTC.

The chain links TRBV12-5 to TRBJ2-1, with 11 bases identical to TRBD2. With V trimmed by 1 base and J by 6 bases, 8 bases remained unmatched. CDR1 and CDR2 from the germline V gene are LGHNT and FRNRAP. The CDR3 consists of 17 residues. CDR3 sequence: CASGLATGTSGTNEQFF. CDR3 DNA sequence: TGTGCTAGTGGTTTGGCGACCGGGACTAGCGGAACCAATGAGCAGTTCTTC.

This sequence joins TRBV2 and TRBJ1-2, with D unclear. The V and J ends lost 2 bases and 1 base respectively, with 5 bases between them. CDR1 and CDR2 (germline): SNHLY, FYNNEI. The CDR3 sequence is 13 residues long. CDR3 residues: CASSEPFNYGYTF. DNA for the CDR3: TGTGCCAGCAGTGAACCGTTTAACTATGGCTACACCTTC.

The chain's CDR3 is CASSSSATTNTGELFF. CDR3 bases: TGCGCCAGCAGCTCTTCTGCTACAACGAACACCGGGGAGCTGTTTTTT. The chain has TRBV5-1 and TRBJ2-2; no clear D. The V gene's germline CDR1 is SGHRS and CDR2 YFSETQ. This CDR3 has 16 residues. V was pared by 3 bases and J by 0 bases, with 12 bases between.

The rearrangement links TRBV12-5 to TRBJ1-2, with D perhaps matching TRBD1 (5 bases). V was shortened by 5 bases and J by 1 base, with 14 bases between the two germline ends. Looked up from germline, CDR1 is LGHNT and CDR2 is FRNRAP. The CDR3 has 15 residues. CDR3 region: CASGATERLNYGYTF. CDR3 bases: TGTGCTAGTGGTGCGACAGAGCGACTTAACTATGGCTACACCTTC.

This chain connects TRBV11-2 to TRBJ1-1, with 8 bases lining up with TRBD1. Germline trimming cut 5 bases from V and 0 bases from J; bases unmatched to any gene: 8. The CDR3 has 16 residues. Germline CDR1 SGHAT, CDR2 FQNNGV. CDR3 residues: CASSTDRAAMNTEAFF. The CDR3 DNA reads TGTGCCAGCAGCACGGACAGGGCGGCCATGAACACTGAAGCTTTCTTT.

The chain uses TRBV4-3 and TRBJ1-4; D perhaps matches TRBD1 (6 bases). CDR1 and CDR2 (germline): LGHNA, YSLEER. V lost 0 bases and J 8 bases, leaving 16 bases between the germline ends. This CDR3 has 16 amino acids. CDR3 protein: CASSQDLGRGEEKLFF. CDR3 sequence (DNA): TGCGCCAGCAGCCAAGATTTGGGCAGGGGTGAGGAAAAACTGTTTTTT.

The rearrangement uses TRBV7-2 and TRBJ2-2; possibly TRBD1 for D (5 bases). Trimming removed 0 bases from V and 0 bases from J, with 8 bases in between. The CDR3 runs to 16 residues. Germline CDR1 and CDR2: SGHTA and FQGNSA. The CDR3 loop is CASSLAGPANTGELFF. The DNA of the CDR3 is TGTGCCAGCAGCTTAGCGGGGCCCGCGAACACCGGGGAGCTGTTTTTT.

V gene TRBV19 combines with J gene TRBJ1-2, with D hard to call. This CDR3 has 13 amino acids. Germline V gene data show CDR1 as LNHDA and CDR2 as SQIVND (reference sequence). Trimming pared 6 bases from V and 6 bases from J, leaving 14 bases between. DNA for the CDR3: TGTGCCAGTAGCAGAAGTTACGCTGATGGCTACACCTTC. This codes for CASSRSYADGYTF.

This clone has ten or more counts. This chain connects TRBV15 to TRBJ1-4; D is undetermined. V was trimmed by 0 bases and J by 1 base, leaving 12 bases between them. CDR1 is LNHNV, CDR2 YYDKDF, per germline (reference sequence). CDR3 size: 17 residues. The CDR3 loop is CATSRDHEGRTNEKLFF. CDR3 nucleotides: TGTGCCACCAGCAGAGATCATGAAGGCCGAACTAATGAAAAACTGTTTTTT. The full variable domain, completed using reference TRBV15 and TRBJ1-4, is DAMVIQNPRYQVTQFGKPVTLSCSQTLNHNVMYWYQQKSSQAPKLLFHYYDKDFNNEADTPDNFQSRRPNTSFCFLDIRSPGLGDTAMYLCATSRDHEGRTNEKLFFGSGTQLSVL.

The CDR3 bases are TGTGCCAGCAGCCGAAGACAGACCGAGCAGTACTTC. As protein: CASSRRQTEQYF. The genes are TRBV7-9 and TRBJ2-7, with D possibly being TRBD1 (5 bases). CDR3 length: 12 amino acids. Trimming left V 5 bases short and J 6 bases short, with 11 bases between. Germline V gene data show CDR1 as SEHNR and CDR2 as FQNEAQ (reference sequence).

The CDR3 reads CASSLVQSSYNEQFF. Written as DNA, the CDR3 is TGCGCCAGCAGCTTGGTTCAGAGCTCCTACAATGAGCAGTTCTTC. The V call is TRBV5-1, the J call TRBJ2-1; D gene ambiguous. The germline V gene encodes CDR1 SGHRS and CDR2 YFSETQ. The CDR3 consists of 15 residues. V dropped 0 bases and J dropped 0 bases, with 7 bases sitting between them. Looking up the rest from reference TRBV5-1 and TRBJ2-1 gives the full variable domain: KAGVTQTPRYLIKTRGQQVTLSCSPISGHRSVSWYQQTPGQGLQFLFEYFSETQRNKGNFPGRFSGRQFSNSRSEMNVSTLELGDSALYLCASSLVQSSYNEQFFGPGTRLTVL.

This clone appeared a single time. The gene calls are TRBV15 and TRBJ2-2; 7 bases match TRBD1. The J segment lost 9 bases and the V segment lost 2 bases, leaving 6 bases of the junction unmatched. Germline loops: CDR1 LNHNV, CDR2 YYDKDF (reference sequence). The CDR3 covers 14 residues. The CDR3 loop reads CATSRPTGIRELFF. The CDR3 nucleotides read TGTGCCACCAGCAGACCGACAGGGATCAGGGAGCTGTTTTTT. The full variable domain, rest sourced from reference TRBV15 and TRBJ2-2, is DAMVIQNPRYQVTQFGKPVTLSCSQTLNHNVMYWYQQKSSQAPKLLFHYYDKDFNNEADTPDNFQSRRPNTSFCFLDIRSPGLGDTAMYLCATSRPTGIRELFFGEGSRLTVL.

This clone was observed a single time. J is TRBJ1-2 and V is TRBV10-3, with 7 bases that match TRBD1. CDR3 length equals 12 residues. V lost 10 bases, J lost 3 bases, and 5 bases stayed unmatched. Germline CDR1 and CDR2: ENHRY and SYGVKD. CDR3 nucleotides: TGTGCCACGCACCAGGGGGACTATGGCTACACCTTC. It is translated as CATHQGDYGYTF.